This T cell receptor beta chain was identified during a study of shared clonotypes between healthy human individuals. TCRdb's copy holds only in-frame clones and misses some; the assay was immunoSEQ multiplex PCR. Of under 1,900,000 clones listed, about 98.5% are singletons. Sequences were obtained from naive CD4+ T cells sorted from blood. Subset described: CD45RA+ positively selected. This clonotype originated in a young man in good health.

CDR3 protein: CASSPWRGRNGDGYTF. In DNA, the CDR3 is TGCGCCAGCAGCCCGTGGCGGGGGAGGAATGGTGATGGCTACACCTTC. The chain carries TRBV5-1 and TRBJ1-2, with D possibly being TRBD1 (5 bases). The germline gives CDR1 SGHRS, CDR2 YFSETQ. V gave up 4 bases and J gave up 6 bases, with 22 bases separating them. This CDR3 is 16 amino acids long.